One and the same sample provided the 7 T cell receptor beta chains below, sequenced in a study of identical twins listed by TCRdb under 2016. Libraries were constructed by 5' RACE. Sequencing was carried out with an Illumina HiSeq 2000. TCRdb's own reprocessing of the public reads used fastp at Q25 and MiXCR and kept productive beta chains. For every CDR3 protein sequence, its rows merge into one entry that carries the most common genes and DNA. The sample table contains some 710,000 distinct CDR3 sequences; only one count was recorded for less than 7% of them. The ten most abundant clones make up roughly 2% of the sample. The sequenced sample was naive T cells sorted from blood. This specimen's cell subset or site label, per the study, means: cells isolated with a human naive T-cell isolation kit. Every receptor here comes from a man aged 18 to 29 in good health.

This chain uses TRBV6-2 or TRBV6-3 with TRBJ1-5, with D maybe TRBD1 (5 bases). V shed 6 bases and J shed 0 bases, with 30 bases lying between them. The germline V gene encodes CDR1 MNHEY and CDR2 SVGEGT. This CDR3 region has 21 residues. The CDR3 coding sequence is TGTGCCAGCAGCCCCCCAAGTTCCGGGGCAGGGACGGAGGATAGCAATCAGCCCCAGCATTTT. As protein: CASSPPSSGAGTEDSNQPQHF.

This clonotype was picked up a small number of times. This sequence joins TRBV29-1 and TRBJ2-3; D uncertain. The CDR3 covers 11 residues. Trimming pared 5 bases from V and 2 bases from J, leaving 5 bases between. CDR1 SQVTM and CDR2 ANQGSEA come from the germline V gene. The CDR3 DNA is TGCAGCGTTTTACCCACAGATACGCAGTATTTT. This gives the protein CSVLPTDTQYF.

The sample holds many counts of this clonotype. J is TRBJ1-1 and V is TRBV10-3; maybe TRBD1 (6 bases). The CDR3 has 14 amino acids. V gave up 10 bases and J gave up 2 bases, with 17 bases separating them. Germline V gene data show CDR1 as ENHRY and CDR2 as SYGVKD. The CDR3 DNA sequence: TGTGCCACGTCCTCGGCCAGGGGTAACACTGAAGCTTTCTTT. It specifies CATSSARGNTEAFF.

This clonotype has at least ten counts. The chain uses TRBV12-3 or TRBV12-4 and TRBJ1-1, with TRBD1 matching 7 bases. CDR3 size: 14 residues. V lost 6 bases and J lost 5; bases outside the gene matches: 9. Here the CDR3 DNA reads TGTGCCAGCAGCGTGACAGGGTTAAAGACTGAAGCTTTCTTT. Translation: CASSVTGLKTEAFF.

This clonotype appeared a few times. The rearrangement uses TRBV2 and TRBJ2-1; TRBD2 matches 10 bases. The CDR3 has 15 amino acids. Germline V gives CDR1 SNHLY, CDR2 FYNNEI. Losses at the gene ends were 8 bases for V and 5 bases for J; bases not matched to a gene: 9. CDR3 DNA: TGTGCCAGCCTTAGGGCTAGCGGGGGTGACAATGAGCAGTTCTTC. Amino acids: CASLRASGGDNEQFF.

The genes are TRBV27 and TRBJ1-1, with TRBD1 matching over 11 bases. The CDR3 totals 15 residues. With V trimmed by 6 bases and J by 2 bases, 5 bases remained unmatched. Germline loops: CDR1 MNHEY, CDR2 SMNVEV (reference sequence). CDR3 loop: CASSPGQGVNTEAFF. DNA of the CDR3: TGTGCCAGCAGCCCGGGACAGGGGGTCAACACTGAAGCTTTCTTT.

This clonotype was seen more than once but under ten times. This chain connects TRBV7-2 to TRBJ1-5; no definite D call. V lost 0 bases, J lost 1 base, and 10 bases lay in between. Germline loops: CDR1 SGHTA, CDR2 FQGNSA. CDR3 length: 16 amino acids. The CDR3 DNA follows: TGTGCCAGCAGCTTAGCCCCCCCCCTCAGCAATCAGCCCCAGCATTTT. Amino acids: CASSLAPPLSNQPQHF.